This T cell receptor beta chain was sequenced during a study of blood T cell repertoires in COVID-19. Study-wide background: Italy, Spain and the United States were the sources of the convalescent and acute COVID-19 samples. In each case, the material was cDNA or gDNA derived from T cells, B-cell-depleted T cells, or PBMCs.

Source study methods: Reference gene primer amplification gave nucleated cell count estimates. TCRdb's copy holds only in-frame clones and misses some; the assay was immunoSEQ multiplex PCR. V, J and clone size derive from that table, while D and trimming were established from the DNA sequence. The sample lists about 240,000 clones; approximately 83% were seen once. V lost 4 bases and J 7 bases, leaving 16 bases between the germline ends. Germline V gene lookup returns CDR1 SNHLY and CDR2 FYNNEI. The CDR3 has 15 amino acids. The genes are TRBV2 and TRBJ1-4; tentatively, D is TRBD1 (6 bases). Sequencing used peripheral blood. This sequence originates from a woman of 80 years or more with acute or convalescent COVID-19. CDR3 DNA: TGTGCCAGCAGTGGCCGGCAGGGGAACCCTGAAAAACTGTTTTTT. This encodes CASSGRQGNPEKLFF.